These T cell receptor beta chains were read from a single sample in a study of blood T cells in healthy people across ages. Each CDR3 protein gets one entry after TCRdb re-called the 5' RACE reads with MiXCR. The sample contains about 1 million distinct CDR3 sequences, approximately 25% of which appear only once. The same data also went into a second study, on T cells of mothers and their children.

The sequenced material came from blood. Source of these receptors: a girl under 10 years old in good health. Each CDR3 is given with its conserved first and last residue. Fields, in order: D gene, clone size, V gene, J gene, CDR3 protein, CDR3 DNA. D genes are given only for firm matches. Not all rows give a size; the values are once, few, many and, for expanded clones, a class.

d_call: -; clone_size: few; v_call: TRBV10-3; j_call: TRBJ2-2; cdr3_aa: CAISESTSNTGELFF; cdr3_nt: TGTGCCATCAGTGAGTCTACTAGCAACACCGGGGAGCTGTTTTTT
d_call: -; clone_size: -; v_call: TRBV29-1; j_call: TRBJ2-7; cdr3_aa: CSVSTGDRYEQYF; cdr3_nt: TGCAGCGTTTCAACCGGGGACCGCTACGAGCAGTACTTC
d_call: TRBD2; clone_size: -; v_call: TRBV12-3/TRBV12-4; j_call: TRBJ2-1; cdr3_aa: CAIPPYHAGEGAEQFF; cdr3_nt: TGTGCCATTCCGCCGTACCATGCGGGGGAGGGCGCTGAGCAGTTCTTC
d_call: -; clone_size: -; v_call: TRBV4-2; j_call: TRBJ1-1; cdr3_aa: CASSQDKRGIEAFF; cdr3_nt: TGTGCCAGCAGCCAAGATAAGAGGGGGATTGAAGCTTTCTTT
d_call: TRBD1; clone_size: -; v_call: TRBV15; j_call: TRBJ2-7; cdr3_aa: CATSRFWTGPYEQYF; cdr3_nt: TGTGCCACCAGCAGATTCTGGACAGGGCCCTACGAGCAGTACTTC
d_call: -; clone_size: -; v_call: TRBV18; j_call: TRBJ1-2; cdr3_aa: CASSPGDRFVGYTF; cdr3_nt: TGTGCCAGCTCACCGGGTGACAGGTTCGTTGGCTACACCTTC
d_call: TRBD2; clone_size: -; v_call: TRBV12-3/TRBV12-4; j_call: TRBJ2-1; cdr3_aa: CASRSLAGGYNEQFF; cdr3_nt: TGTGCCAGCAGATCACTAGCGGGAGGCTACAATGAGCAGTTCTTC
d_call: TRBD2; clone_size: -; v_call: TRBV6-2/TRBV6-3; j_call: TRBJ2-1; cdr3_aa: CASSYGASGRGEQFF; cdr3_nt: TGTGCCAGCAGTTACGGGGCTAGCGGGAGAGGTGAGCAGTTCTTC
d_call: -; clone_size: many; v_call: TRBV7-3; j_call: TRBJ1-4; cdr3_aa: CASSLWLTNEKLFF; cdr3_nt: TGTGCCAGCAGCTTATGGTTAACTAATGAAAAACTGTTTTTT
d_call: -; clone_size: -; v_call: TRBV29-1; j_call: TRBJ2-1; cdr3_aa: CSVERVVNEQFF; cdr3_nt: TGCAGCGTCGAAAGAGTGGTCAATGAGCAGTTCTTC
d_call: TRBD1; clone_size: few; v_call: TRBV7-3; j_call: TRBJ2-3; cdr3_aa: CASSFTQGAGDTQYF; cdr3_nt: TGTGCCAGCAGCTTCACACAGGGGGCAGGAGATACGCAGTATTTT
d_call: -; clone_size: -; v_call: TRBV7-2; j_call: TRBJ2-7; cdr3_aa: CASSLYHSYEQYF; cdr3_nt: TGTGCCAGCAGCTTATACCACTCCTACGAGCAGTACTTC
d_call: -; clone_size: few; v_call: TRBV27; j_call: TRBJ2-7; cdr3_aa: CASSDVSYEQYF; cdr3_nt: TGTGCCAGCAGTGACGTATCCTACGAGCAGTACTTC
d_call: -; clone_size: -; v_call: TRBV7-9; j_call: TRBJ2-6; cdr3_aa: CASSLGGPSSGANVLTF; cdr3_nt: TGTGCCAGCAGCTTAGGGGGCCCGAGCTCTGGGGCCAACGTCCTGACTTTC
d_call: -; clone_size: few; v_call: TRBV6-5; j_call: TRBJ2-6; cdr3_aa: CASSYSSPGIPFSGANVLTF; cdr3_nt: TGTGCCAGCAGTTACTCTTCCCCAGGTATCCCGTTCTCTGGGGCCAACGTCCTGACTTTC
d_call: -; clone_size: few; v_call: TRBV18; j_call: TRBJ1-5; cdr3_aa: CASSPGEGQPQHF; cdr3_nt: TGTGCCAGCTCACCAGGGGAGGGTCAGCCCCAGCATTTT
d_call: -; clone_size: few; v_call: TRBV13; j_call: TRBJ1-4; cdr3_aa: CASSLRRVNEKLFF; cdr3_nt: TGTGCCAGCAGCTTACGGCGGGTTAATGAAAAACTGTTTTTT
d_call: -; clone_size: -; v_call: TRBV20-1; j_call: TRBJ2-7; cdr3_aa: CSASEGIYEQYF; cdr3_nt: TGCAGTGCTAGTGAGGGGATTTACGAGCAGTACTTC
d_call: -; clone_size: -; v_call: TRBV6-5; j_call: TRBJ1-1; cdr3_aa: CASSSTPGALGTEAFF; cdr3_nt: TGTGCCAGCAGTTCCACACCCGGGGCCCTAGGCACTGAAGCTTTCTTT
d_call: TRBD1; clone_size: few; v_call: TRBV7-3; j_call: TRBJ1-1; cdr3_aa: CASSPGQGDAEAFF; cdr3_nt: TGTGCCAGCAGCCCGGGACAGGGCGACGCTGAAGCTTTCTTT
d_call: -; clone_size: few; v_call: TRBV15; j_call: TRBJ1-5; cdr3_aa: CATSAENQPQHF; cdr3_nt: TGTGCCACCAGCGCCGAGAATCAGCCCCAGCATTTT
d_call: -; clone_size: few; v_call: TRBV4-1; j_call: TRBJ1-5; cdr3_aa: CASSQVGTAGGIGDQPQHF; cdr3_nt: TGCGCCAGCAGCCAAGTTGGGACCGCGGGGGGAATTGGCGATCAGCCCCAGCATTTT
d_call: -; clone_size: few; v_call: TRBV7-8; j_call: TRBJ1-1; cdr3_aa: CASSSGVPNTEAFF; cdr3_nt: TGTGCCAGCAGCTCAGGGGTACCGAACACTGAAGCTTTCTTT
d_call: -; clone_size: -; v_call: TRBV29-1; j_call: TRBJ2-7; cdr3_aa: CSARMSGSYEQYF; cdr3_nt: TGCAGCGCCCGAATGTCCGGGTCCTACGAGCAGTACTTC
d_call: -; clone_size: -; v_call: TRBV4-1; j_call: TRBJ1-2; cdr3_aa: CASSQTGSLEGYTF; cdr3_nt: TGCGCCAGCAGCCAAACAGGATCCCTCGAGGGCTACACCTTC
d_call: -; clone_size: -; v_call: TRBV20-1; j_call: TRBJ2-3; cdr3_aa: CSASGRQGDTQYF; cdr3_nt: TGCAGTGCTAGTGGACGCCAGGGAGATACGCAGTATTTT
d_call: TRBD2; clone_size: -; v_call: TRBV28; j_call: TRBJ2-7; cdr3_aa: CASSFGGRSNEQYF; cdr3_nt: TGTGCCAGCAGTTTCGGCGGGAGGAGTAACGAGCAGTACTTC
d_call: -; clone_size: -; v_call: TRBV25-1; j_call: TRBJ2-6; cdr3_aa: CASTRGDSGANVLTF; cdr3_nt: TGTGCCAGCACCAGGGGAGACTCTGGGGCCAACGTCCTGACTTTC
d_call: -; clone_size: -; v_call: TRBV27; j_call: TRBJ2-2; cdr3_aa: CASTPPGLTGELFF; cdr3_nt: TGTGCCAGCACTCCGCCAGGGTTGACCGGGGAGCTGTTTTTT
d_call: TRBD2; clone_size: -; v_call: TRBV4-3; j_call: TRBJ2-5; cdr3_aa: CASSQDRAGGTQYF; cdr3_nt: TGCGCCAGCAGCCAAGATCGAGCGGGGGGAACCCAGTACTTC
d_call: -; clone_size: few; v_call: TRBV7-2; j_call: TRBJ1-1; cdr3_aa: CASSLGSTVKAFF; cdr3_nt: TGTGCCAGCAGCTTAGGGTCGACCGTAAAAGCTTTCTTT
d_call: TRBD1; clone_size: few; v_call: TRBV7-9; j_call: TRBJ2-7; cdr3_aa: CATDSTFTGTGDSYEQYF; cdr3_nt: TGTGCCACCGACAGCACATTCACCGGGACAGGGGACTCCTACGAGCAGTACTTC
d_call: -; clone_size: -; v_call: TRBV28; j_call: TRBJ2-7; cdr3_aa: CASQSLGRQGEQYF; cdr3_nt: TGTGCCAGCCAATCCCTGGGGAGGCAGGGCGAGCAGTACTTC
d_call: TRBD1; clone_size: -; v_call: TRBV5-1; j_call: TRBJ2-1; cdr3_aa: CASSPLGTGYNEQFF; cdr3_nt: TGCGCCAGCAGCCCACTTGGGACAGGGTACAATGAGCAGTTCTTC
d_call: -; clone_size: few; v_call: TRBV7-2; j_call: TRBJ2-3; cdr3_aa: CASSLTSGKDTQYF; cdr3_nt: TGTGCCAGCAGCTTAACTTCTGGAAAAGATACGCAGTATTTT
d_call: -; clone_size: -; v_call: TRBV5-6; j_call: TRBJ2-5; cdr3_aa: CASSGDRETQYF; cdr3_nt: TGTGCCAGCAGCGGCGACCGGGAGACCCAGTACTTC
d_call: TRBD2; clone_size: few; v_call: TRBV7-9; j_call: TRBJ2-5; cdr3_aa: CASSLWSLAGGETQYF; cdr3_nt: TGTGCCAGCAGCTTATGGTCTCTAGCGGGAGGGGAGACCCAGTACTTC
d_call: -; clone_size: few; v_call: TRBV4-3; j_call: TRBJ1-2; cdr3_aa: CASSQAPADRFSGYTF; cdr3_nt: TGCGCCAGCAGCCAAGCCCCCGCTGACAGGTTTAGTGGCTACACCTTC
d_call: -; clone_size: -; v_call: TRBV14; j_call: TRBJ1-1; cdr3_aa: CASSRKTGGVTEAFF; cdr3_nt: TGCGCCAGCAGCCGAAAGACGGGGGGAGTCACTGAAGCTTTCTTT
d_call: -; clone_size: -; v_call: TRBV11-2; j_call: TRBJ1-2; cdr3_aa: CASSLGVGQGAYGYTF; cdr3_nt: TGTGCCAGCAGCTTAGGAGTAGGGCAGGGAGCCTATGGCTACACCTTC
d_call: -; clone_size: -; v_call: TRBV7-2; j_call: TRBJ2-2; cdr3_aa: CADREGRNTGELLF; cdr3_nt: TGTGCTGACAGGGAGGGGCGCAACACCGGGGAGCTGCTTTTT
d_call: -; clone_size: few; v_call: TRBV4-3; j_call: TRBJ1-6; cdr3_aa: CASSQGNRDNSPLHF; cdr3_nt: TGCGCCAGCAGCCAAGGCAACAGGGACAATTCACCCCTCCACTTT
d_call: -; clone_size: few; v_call: TRBV7-2; j_call: TRBJ2-1; cdr3_aa: CASSLGIWRVSDNEQFF; cdr3_nt: TGTGCCAGCAGCTTAGGCATTTGGCGGGTTTCTGACAATGAGCAGTTCTTC
d_call: -; clone_size: few; v_call: TRBV29-1; j_call: TRBJ2-5; cdr3_aa: CSVVLDADYQETQYF; cdr3_nt: TGCAGCGTTGTCTTAGATGCAGACTACCAAGAGACCCAGTACTTC
d_call: -; clone_size: few; v_call: TRBV7-2; j_call: TRBJ2-5; cdr3_aa: CASSWGGGMGETQYF; cdr3_nt: TGTGCCAGCAGCTGGGGTGGGGGGATGGGAGAGACCCAGTACTTC
d_call: TRBD2; clone_size: few; v_call: TRBV10-3; j_call: TRBJ2-5; cdr3_aa: CAISEPTSGGADETQYF; cdr3_nt: TGTGCCATCAGTGAGCCGACTAGCGGGGGGGCAGATGAGACCCAGTACTTC
d_call: -; clone_size: -; v_call: TRBV4-1; j_call: TRBJ2-7; cdr3_aa: CASSQAVRGPNYEQYF; cdr3_nt: TGCGCCAGCAGCCAGGCTGTGCGGGGGCCCAACTACGAGCAGTACTTC
d_call: -; clone_size: few; v_call: TRBV11-2; j_call: TRBJ2-3; cdr3_aa: CASSLVSGGRTDTQYF; cdr3_nt: TGTGCCAGCAGCTTAGTTAGTGGGGGTCGCACAGATACGCAGTATTTT
d_call: -; clone_size: -; v_call: TRBV18; j_call: TRBJ1-2; cdr3_aa: CASSQDRSYTF; cdr3_nt: TGTGCCAGCTCACAAGACAGGTCCTACACCTTC
d_call: -; clone_size: -; v_call: TRBV27; j_call: TRBJ2-7; cdr3_aa: CASSKAYPEQYF; cdr3_nt: TGTGCCAGCAGTAAGGCTTACCCCGAGCAGTACTTC